This T cell receptor (beta chain) derives from a study of technical replicates of blood from a handful of donors. This CDR3 region has 15 residues. V shed 6 bases and J shed 4 bases, with 18 bases lying between them. The germline V gene encodes CDR1 SNHLY and CDR2 FYNNEI. Clones were read by immunoSEQ multiplex PCR, and TCRdb kept only the in-frame ones, dropping some. Counted here are fewer than 65,000 clones, just under 90% occurring once; the ten biggest clones make up 4.5% to 6.5%. The receptor was derived from a human donor in good health. Some clones in this sample may be carry-over from other donors' samples. The chain employs TRBV2 and TRBJ1-2, with D maybe TRBD1 (6 bases). The sample consisted of PBMCs. The CDR3 sequence: CASSPERGWTYGYTF. The CDR3 region has the DNA TGTGCCAGCAGCCCTGAGAGGGGGTGGACCTATGGCTACACCTTC.